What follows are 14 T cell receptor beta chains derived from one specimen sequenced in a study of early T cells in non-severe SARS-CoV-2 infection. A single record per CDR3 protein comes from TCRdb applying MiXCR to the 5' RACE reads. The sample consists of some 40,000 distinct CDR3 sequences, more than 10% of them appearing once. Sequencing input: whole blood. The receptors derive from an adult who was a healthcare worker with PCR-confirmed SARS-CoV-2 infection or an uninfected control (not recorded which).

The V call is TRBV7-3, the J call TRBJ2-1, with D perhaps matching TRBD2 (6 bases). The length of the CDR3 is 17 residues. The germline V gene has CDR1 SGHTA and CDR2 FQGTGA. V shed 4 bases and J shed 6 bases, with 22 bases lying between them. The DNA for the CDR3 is TGTGCCAGCAGCTCCGGGATTCTAGCGAGGGATATCAATGAGCAGTTCTTC. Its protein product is CASSSGILARDINEQFF. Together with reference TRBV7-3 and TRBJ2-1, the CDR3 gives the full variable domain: GAGVSQTPSNKVTEKGKYVELRCDPISGHTALYWYRQSLGQGPEFLIYFQGTGAADDSGLPNDRFFAVRPEGSVSTLKIQRTERGDSAVYLCASSSGILARDINEQFFGPGTRLTVL.

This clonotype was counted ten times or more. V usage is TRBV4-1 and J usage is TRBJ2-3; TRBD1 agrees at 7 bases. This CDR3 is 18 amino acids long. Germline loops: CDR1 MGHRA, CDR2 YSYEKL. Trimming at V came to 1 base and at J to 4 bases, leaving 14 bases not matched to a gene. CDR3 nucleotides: TGCGCCAGCAGCCAAGTATTATCCCGACAGGGAGTGGCAGATACGCAGTATTTT. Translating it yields CASSQVLSRQGVADTQYF.

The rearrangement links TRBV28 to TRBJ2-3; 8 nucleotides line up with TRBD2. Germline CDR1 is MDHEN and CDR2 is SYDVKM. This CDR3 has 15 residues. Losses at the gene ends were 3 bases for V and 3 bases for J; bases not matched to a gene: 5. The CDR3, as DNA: TGTGCCAGCAGTTTGCATCCGGGAGGGACAGATACGCAGTATTTT. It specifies CASSLHPGGTDTQYF.

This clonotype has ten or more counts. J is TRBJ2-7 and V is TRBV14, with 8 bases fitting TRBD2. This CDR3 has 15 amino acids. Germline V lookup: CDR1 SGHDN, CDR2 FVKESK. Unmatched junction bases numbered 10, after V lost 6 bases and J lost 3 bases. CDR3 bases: TGTGCCAGCAGTCCCCTAGCGGGTCGGCGCTACGAGCAGTACTTC. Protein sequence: CASSPLAGRRYEQYF.

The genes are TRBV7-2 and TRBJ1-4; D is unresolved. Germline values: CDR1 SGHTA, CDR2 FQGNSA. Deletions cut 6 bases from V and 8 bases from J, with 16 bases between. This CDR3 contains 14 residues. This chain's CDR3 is CASRKTWDGEKLFF. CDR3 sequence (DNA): TGTGCCAGCAGGAAAACATGGGATGGCGAAAAACTGTTTTTT.

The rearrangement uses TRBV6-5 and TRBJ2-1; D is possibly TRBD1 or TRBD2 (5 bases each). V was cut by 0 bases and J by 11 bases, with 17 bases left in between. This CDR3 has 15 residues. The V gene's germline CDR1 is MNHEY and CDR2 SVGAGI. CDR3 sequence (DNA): TGTGCCAGCAGTTACTCGAAGTTGGGGGTTTTAAAGCAGTTCTTC. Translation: CASSYSKLGVLKQFF.

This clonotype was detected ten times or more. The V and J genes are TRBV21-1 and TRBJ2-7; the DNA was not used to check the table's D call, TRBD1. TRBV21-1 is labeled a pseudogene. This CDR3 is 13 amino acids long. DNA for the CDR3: TGTGCCAGCAGACGGACACATTACTACGAGCAGTACTTC. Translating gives CASRRTHYYEQYF.

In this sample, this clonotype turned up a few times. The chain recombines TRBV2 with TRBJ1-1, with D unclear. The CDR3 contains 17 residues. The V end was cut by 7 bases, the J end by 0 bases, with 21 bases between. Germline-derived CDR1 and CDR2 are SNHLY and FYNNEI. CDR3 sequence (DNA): TGTGCCAGCACCCTGGGCCCCCCCCGCAGGATGAACACTGAAGCTTTCTTT. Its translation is CASTLGPPRRMNTEAFF.

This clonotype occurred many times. The chain's CDR3 is CSVDTSGGPGETQYF. The CDR3 coding sequence is TGCAGCGTCGATACTAGCGGGGGCCCCGGGGAGACCCAGTACTTC. The chain has TRBV29-1 and TRBJ2-5; TRBD2 agrees at 11 bases. Trimming removed 6 bases from V and 5 bases from J; junction bases left unmatched: 11. The CDR3 totals 15 residues. CDR1 and CDR2 from the germline V gene are SQVTM and ANQGSEA. The whole variable domain, remainder taken from reference TRBV29-1 and TRBJ2-5, is SAVISQKPSRDICQRGTSLTIQCQVDSQVTMMFWYRQQPGQSLTLIATANQGSEATYESGFVIDKFPISRPNLTFSTLTVSNMSPEDSSIYLCSVDTSGGPGETQYFGPGTRLLVL.

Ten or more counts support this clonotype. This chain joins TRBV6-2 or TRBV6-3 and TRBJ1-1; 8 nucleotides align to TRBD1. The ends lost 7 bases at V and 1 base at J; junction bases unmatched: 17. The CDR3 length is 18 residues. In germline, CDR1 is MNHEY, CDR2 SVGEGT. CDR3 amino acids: CASTSKRTGIPRNTEAFF. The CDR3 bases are TGTGCCAGCACCTCGAAGAGGACAGGGATCCCTCGGAACACTGAAGCTTTCTTT.

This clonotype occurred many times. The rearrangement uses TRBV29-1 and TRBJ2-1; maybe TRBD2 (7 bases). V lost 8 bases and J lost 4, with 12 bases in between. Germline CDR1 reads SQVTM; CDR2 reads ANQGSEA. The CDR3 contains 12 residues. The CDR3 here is CSTGTMYNEQFF. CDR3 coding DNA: TGCAGCACAGGGACTATGTACAATGAGCAGTTCTTC.

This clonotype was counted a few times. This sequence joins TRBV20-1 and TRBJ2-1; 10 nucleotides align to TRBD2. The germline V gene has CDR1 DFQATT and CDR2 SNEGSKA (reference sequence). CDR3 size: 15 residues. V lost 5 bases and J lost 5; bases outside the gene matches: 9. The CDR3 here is CSAEYFGTSDNEQFF. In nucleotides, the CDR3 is TGCAGTGCTGAGTATTTCGGGACTAGCGACAATGAGCAGTTCTTC.

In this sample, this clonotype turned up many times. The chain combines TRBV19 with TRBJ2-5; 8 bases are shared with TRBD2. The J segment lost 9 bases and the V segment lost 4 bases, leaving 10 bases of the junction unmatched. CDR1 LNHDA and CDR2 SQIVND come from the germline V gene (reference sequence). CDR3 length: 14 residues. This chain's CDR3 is CASSSGGRLGAQYF. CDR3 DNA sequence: TGTGCCAGTAGTAGCGGGGGGCGCCTCGGGGCCCAGTACTTC.

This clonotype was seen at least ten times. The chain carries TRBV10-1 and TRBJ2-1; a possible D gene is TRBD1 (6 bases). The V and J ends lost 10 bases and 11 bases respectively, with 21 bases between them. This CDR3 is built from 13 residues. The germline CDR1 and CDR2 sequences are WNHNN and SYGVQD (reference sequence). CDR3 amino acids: CATARGMTDKQFF. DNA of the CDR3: TGCGCCACCGCGAGGGGGATGACAGATAAGCAGTTCTTC.